Shown below are 21 T cell receptor beta chains from a single sample sequenced in a study of T cells after yellow fever vaccination. TCRdb fed the 5' RACE reads into MiXCR, producing one record per CDR3 protein. This table has about 240,000 distinct CDR3 sequences, 6.9% appearing once. Material: CD4+ T cells sorted from PBMCs, obtained 15 days after the yellow fever booster vaccination. All receptors derive from a man younger than 45 who received the YFV17D yellow fever vaccine.

V gene TRBV18 combines with J gene TRBJ2-2, with a weak D call TRBD1 (6 bases). CDR1 is KGHSH, CDR2 LQKENI, per germline. This CDR3 has 16 amino acids. V was trimmed by 3 bases and J by 6 bases, leaving 17 bases between them. In DNA, the CDR3 is TGTGCCAGCTCACCGGACAGAACAAAGGCGGCCGGGGAGCTGTTTTTT. Its translation is CASSPDRTKAAGELFF. Variable domain in full (rest from reference TRBV18 and TRBJ2-2): NAGVMQNPRHLVRRRGQEARLRCSPMKGHSHVYWYRQLPEEGLKFMVYLQKENIIDESGMPKERFSAEFPKEGPSILRIQQVVRGDSAAYFCASSPDRTKAAGELFFGEGSRLTVL.

This clonotype was picked up many times. CDR3 protein: CASSLEGQGAGGIQYF. The CDR3 DNA is TGCGCCAGCAGCTTGGAGGGGCAGGGCGCCGGGGGCATTCAGTACTTC. The chain uses TRBV5-1 and TRBJ2-4, with D tentatively TRBD2 (6 bases). Germline V lookup: CDR1 SGHRS, CDR2 YFSETQ. The CDR3 consists of 16 residues. V was clipped by 0 bases and J by 9 bases, with 19 bases between them. Based on the CDR3 plus reference TRBV5-1 and TRBJ2-4, the full variable domain is KAGVTQTPRYLIKTRGQQVTLSCSPISGHRSVSWYQQTPGQGLQFLFEYFSETQRNKGNFPGRFSGRQFSNSRSEMNVSTLELGDSALYLCASSLEGQGAGGIQYFGAGTRLSVL.

The chain is built from TRBV6-1 and TRBJ2-7; possibly TRBD1 for D (5 bases). Trimming left V 4 bases short and J 0 bases short, with 13 bases between. From germline, CDR1 is MNHNS and CDR2 SASEGT. The CDR3 totals 15 residues. The CDR3 here is CASSVAQASSYEQYF. The CDR3 nucleotides are TGTGCCAGCAGTGTAGCACAGGCGAGCTCCTACGAGCAGTACTTC.

This clonotype was seen a few times. The chain carries TRBV14 and TRBJ1-1; a weak D match, TRBD1 (5 bases). The ends were cut back, 4 bases at V and 5 bases at J, with 23 bases in the middle. CDR1 SGHDN and CDR2 FVKESK come from the germline V gene. The CDR3 covers 17 residues. CDR3 in DNA: TGTGCCAGCAGCCCGGGACCGTGGGTCTCATGGGGAACTGAAGCTTTCTTT. Its protein product is CASSPGPWVSWGTEAFF.

The chain recombines TRBV6-6 with TRBJ1-1; TRBD1 is a possible D gene (6 bases). CDR3 length: 13 residues. V lost 10 bases, J lost 2 bases, and 14 bases lay in between. The germline CDR1 and CDR2 sequences are MNHNY and SVGAGI (reference sequence). In DNA form, the CDR3 reads TGTGCCACGACAAGGACAGACAACACTGAAGCTTTCTTT. Its translation: CATTRTDNTEAFF.

Ten or more counts support this clonotype. V usage is TRBV12-3 or TRBV12-4 and J usage is TRBJ2-2; D is undetermined. V shed 7 bases and J shed 1 base, with 10 bases lying between them. This CDR3 spans 14 amino acids. CDR3 nucleotides: TGTGCCAGCAAACTTCCAGGGAACACCGGGGAGCTGTTTTTT. This gives the protein CASKLPGNTGELFF.

This chain joins TRBV9 and TRBJ2-1; D may be TRBD1 (5 bases). Germline V gives CDR1 SGDLS, CDR2 YYNGEE. The length of the CDR3 is 16 residues. The V end lost 0 bases, the J end lost 4 bases, and 14 bases lay between the germline ends. The CDR3 DNA sequence: TGTGCCAGCAGCGTAGGTGGCAGGACACTATACAATGAGCAGTTCTTC. Encoded protein: CASSVGGRTLYNEQFF.

The chain employs TRBV4-3 and TRBJ2-2; maybe TRBD1 (6 bases). The CDR3 loop spans 16 amino acids. Trimming removed 4 bases from V and 7 bases from J, with 19 bases in between. Germline-derived CDR1 and CDR2 are LGHNA and YSLEER. The CDR3 protein is CASSLQGIKGVGELFF. CDR3 nucleotides: TGCGCCAGCAGCCTCCAGGGAATCAAGGGGGTCGGGGAGCTGTTTTTT.

This clonotype was detected ten times or more. V is TRBV24-1 and J is TRBJ2-1; D gene uncertain. The CDR3 has 12 residues. Trimming left V 4 bases short and J 10 bases short, with 10 bases between. CDR1 is KGHDR, CDR2 SFDVKD, per germline. CDR3 nucleotides: TGTGCCACCAGTGACTGGAGACAAGAGCAGTTCTTC. It is translated as CATSDWRQEQFF.

In its sample, this clonotype was seen a few times. This chain joins TRBV4-2 and TRBJ2-7, with D tentatively TRBD1 (6 bases). Trimming took off 1 base at V and 6 bases at J, with 16 bases between the two ends. The CDR3 length is 15 residues. Per germline, CDR1 LGHNA and CDR2 YNFKEQ. CDR3 sequence: CASSQGQERLGEQYF. The CDR3 DNA sequence: TGTGCCAGCAGCCAAGGACAGGAGAGGTTGGGCGAGCAGTACTTC.

This clonotype was seen a handful of times. The rearrangement uses TRBV20-1 and TRBJ2-6; TRBD1 is a possible D gene (8 bases). CDR1 is DFQATT and CDR2 is SNEGSKA in the germline V gene (reference sequence). The CDR3 contains 15 residues. V was shortened by 6 bases and J by 2 bases, with 14 bases between the two germline ends. The CDR3 reads CSAHRGGPGANVLTF. Here the CDR3 DNA reads TGCAGTGCCCACAGGGGGGGGCCTGGGGCCAACGTCCTGACTTTC.

The rearrangement links TRBV28 to TRBJ2-2; D ambiguous. V gave up 10 bases and J gave up 8 bases, with 20 bases separating them. Germline V gene lookup returns CDR1 MDHEN and CDR2 SYDVKM. This CDR3 has 14 amino acids. The CDR3 DNA sequence: TGTGCCACCCGAGATGTCGCGCTAGGGGGGGAGCTGTTTTTT. Translating gives CATRDVALGGELFF.

This clonotype showed up just a few times. The chain is built from TRBV11-2 and TRBJ2-5; D not certain. Per germline, CDR1 SGHAT and CDR2 FQNNGV. V was clipped by 4 bases and J by 1 base, with 10 bases between them. The CDR3 spans 14 residues. The CDR3 nucleotides are TGTGCCAGCAGCTCAAAGACCCCCCAAGAGACCCAGTACTTC. This encodes CASSSKTPQETQYF.

This clonotype was picked up a small number of times. The CDR3 DNA sequence: TGCGCCAGCAGCCAAGGGGTCGTGACAGATACGCAGTATTTT. Translating gives CASSQGVVTDTQYF. The chain uses TRBV4-3 and TRBJ2-3; no definite D call. In germline, CDR1 is LGHNA, CDR2 YSLEER. CDR3 length: 14 amino acids. Deletions cut 1 base from V and 3 bases from J, with 8 bases between.

This clonotype was recorded many times. The rearrangement uses TRBV20-1 and TRBJ1-2; D is undetermined. The CDR3 has 13 residues. CDR1 and CDR2 (germline): DFQATT, SNEGSKA (reference sequence). V was pared by 6 bases and J by 4 bases, with 15 bases between. The CDR3 sequence: CSAPGRGSYGYTF. In DNA form, the CDR3 reads TGCAGTGCCCCCGGACGGGGTTCCTATGGCTACACCTTC.

This chain links TRBV3-1 with TRBJ2-1; 12 bases are shared with TRBD2. J lost 9 bases, V lost 5 bases, and 8 bases had no gene match. The CDR3 is 15 amino acids. CDR1 and CDR2 from the germline V gene are LGHDT and YNNKEL (reference sequence). This CDR3 reads CASSWASGRAREQFF. In nucleotides, the CDR3 is TGTGCCAGCAGCTGGGCTAGCGGGAGGGCCCGTGAGCAGTTCTTC.

In this sample, this clonotype turned up a few times. The chain recombines TRBV5-8 with TRBJ2-7; D is unresolved. Germline CDR1 SGHTS, CDR2 YDEGEE. Trimming shortened V by 4 bases and J by 5 bases, and 19 bases separated the two germline ends. This CDR3 is built from 15 residues. The CDR3, as DNA: TGTGCCAGCAGCCCATCACCCTTACTCAAGCACGAGCAGTACTTC. This sequence encodes CASSPSPLLKHEQYF. Full variable domain (remainder filled in from reference TRBV5-8 and TRBJ2-7): EAGVTQSPTHLIKTRGQQATLRCSPISGHTSVYWYQQALGLGLQFLLWYDEGEERNRGNFPPRFSGRQFPNYSSELNVNALELEDSALYLCASSPSPLLKHEQYFGPGTRLTVT.

This clonotype has a handful of counts. The rearrangement links TRBV20-1 to TRBJ2-1, with TRBD2 matching 14 bases. J gave up 9 bases and V 6 bases, and 10 bases lay outside the gene matches. CDR1 is DFQATT and CDR2 is SNEGSKA in the germline V gene (reference sequence). CDR3 length: 15 amino acids. The CDR3: CSAIGTSGSRGEQFF. The CDR3 DNA sequence: TGCAGTGCGATCGGGACTAGCGGGAGCCGCGGTGAGCAGTTCTTC.

V usage is TRBV7-9 and J usage is TRBJ2-5; possible D gene TRBD1, 6 bases. Germline V gene lookup returns CDR1 SEHNR and CDR2 FQNEAQ (reference sequence). The CDR3 length is 16 residues. V lost 0 bases, J lost 5 bases, and 16 bases lay in between. The CDR3 DNA is TGTGCCAGCAGCTTAGCGGCCAGGGGCCGTCGGGAGACCCAGTACTTC. Its protein is CASSLAARGRRETQYF.

This CDR3 reads CASSPFGTSRRTPDTQYF. The CDR3 DNA follows: TGTGCCAGCAGCCCATTCGGGACTAGCAGGAGGACCCCAGATACGCAGTATTTT. The V and J genes are TRBV7-6 and TRBJ2-3, with TRBD2 matching 9 bases. The CDR3 spans 18 residues. The germline V gene encodes CDR1 SGHVS and CDR2 FNYEAQ. The ends lost 5 bases at V and 4 bases at J; junction bases unmatched: 16.

This clonotype was observed a few times. The CDR3 nucleotides read TGTGCCAGCATTTCCTCGGGTGCCCAGGGGGCAGATACGCAGTATTTT. Translated: CASISSGAQGADTQYF. This chain joins TRBV28 and TRBJ2-3; 7 bases fit TRBD1. CDR1 is MDHEN, CDR2 SYDVKM, per germline. This CDR3 comprises 16 residues. J gave up 4 bases and V 7 bases, and 14 bases lay outside the gene matches.